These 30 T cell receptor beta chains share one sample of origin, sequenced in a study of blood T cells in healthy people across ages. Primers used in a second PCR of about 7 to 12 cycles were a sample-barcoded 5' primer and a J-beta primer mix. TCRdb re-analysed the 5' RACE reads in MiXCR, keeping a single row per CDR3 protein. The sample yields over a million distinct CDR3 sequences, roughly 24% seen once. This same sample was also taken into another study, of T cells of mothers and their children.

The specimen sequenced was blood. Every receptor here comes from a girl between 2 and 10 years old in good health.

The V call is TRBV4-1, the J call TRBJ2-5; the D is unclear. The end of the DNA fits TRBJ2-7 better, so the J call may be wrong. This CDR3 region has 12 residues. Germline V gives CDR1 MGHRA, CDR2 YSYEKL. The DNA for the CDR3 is TGCGCCAGCAGCCAAGATATGTACGAGCAGTACTTC. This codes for CASSQDMYEQYF.

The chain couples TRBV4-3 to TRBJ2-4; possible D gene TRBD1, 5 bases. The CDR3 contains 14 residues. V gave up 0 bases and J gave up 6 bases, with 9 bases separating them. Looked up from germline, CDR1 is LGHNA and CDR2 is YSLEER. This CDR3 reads CASSQEVGRNIQYF. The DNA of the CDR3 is TGCGCCAGCAGCCAAGAAGTGGGGCGAAACATTCAGTACTTC.

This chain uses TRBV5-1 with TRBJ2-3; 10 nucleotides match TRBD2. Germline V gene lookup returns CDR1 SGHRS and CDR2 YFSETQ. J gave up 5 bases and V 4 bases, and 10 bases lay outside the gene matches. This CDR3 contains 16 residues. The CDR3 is CASSLRASGSGDTQYF. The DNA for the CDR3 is TGCGCCAGCAGCCTTCGGGCTAGCGGGAGCGGAGATACGCAGTATTTT.

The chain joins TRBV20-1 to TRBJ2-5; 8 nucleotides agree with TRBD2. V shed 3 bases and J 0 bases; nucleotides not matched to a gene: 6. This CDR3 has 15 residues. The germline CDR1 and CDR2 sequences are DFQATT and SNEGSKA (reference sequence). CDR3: CSARVAGWYQETQYF. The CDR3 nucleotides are TGCAGTGCTAGGGTAGCGGGGTGGTACCAAGAGACCCAGTACTTC.

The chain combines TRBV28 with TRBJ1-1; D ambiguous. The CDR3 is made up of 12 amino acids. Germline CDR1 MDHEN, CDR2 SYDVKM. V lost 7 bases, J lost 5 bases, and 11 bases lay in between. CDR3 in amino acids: CASKRGYTEAFF. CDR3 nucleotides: TGTGCCAGCAAACGGGGTTATACTGAAGCTTTCTTT.

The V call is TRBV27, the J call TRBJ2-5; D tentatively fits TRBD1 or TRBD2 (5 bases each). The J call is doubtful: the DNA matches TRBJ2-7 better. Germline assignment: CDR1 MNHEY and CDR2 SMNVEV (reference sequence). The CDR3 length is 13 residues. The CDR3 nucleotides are TGTGCCAGCAGTTACGGGACCCGCTACGAGCAGTACTTC. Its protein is CASSYGTRYEQYF.

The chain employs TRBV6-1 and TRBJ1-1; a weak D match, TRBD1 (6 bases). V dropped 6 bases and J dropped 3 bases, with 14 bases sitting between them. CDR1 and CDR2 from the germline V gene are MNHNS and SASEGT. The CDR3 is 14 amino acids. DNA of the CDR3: TGTGCCAGCAGGACCGGGACAACCCACACTGAAGCTTTCTTT. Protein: CASRTGTTHTEAFF.

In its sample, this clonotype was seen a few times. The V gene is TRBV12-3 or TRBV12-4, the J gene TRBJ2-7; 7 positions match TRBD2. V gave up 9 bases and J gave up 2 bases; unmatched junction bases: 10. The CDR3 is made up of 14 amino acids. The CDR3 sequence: CASSSRDYPYEQYF. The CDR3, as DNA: TGTGCCAGTTCCTCCCGGGACTACCCCTACGAGCAGTACTTC.

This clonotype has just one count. The CDR3 DNA reads TGTGCCAGCAGCACCGACCCGGCCGCGTACAATGAGCAGTTCTTC. Translated: CASSTDPAAYNEQFF. The J gene is TRBJ2-1, the V gene TRBV7-3; D is ambiguous. V lost 5 bases, J lost 4 bases, and 15 bases lay in between. The CDR3 loop spans 15 amino acids. Germline CDR1 reads SGHTA; CDR2 reads FQGTGA. The whole variable domain, filled in from reference TRBV7-3 and TRBJ2-1, reads GAGVSQTPSNKVTEKGKYVELRCDPISGHTALYWYRQSLGQGPEFLIYFQGTGAADDSGLPNDRFFAVRPEGSVSTLKIQRTERGDSAVYLCASSTDPAAYNEQFFGPGTRLTVL.

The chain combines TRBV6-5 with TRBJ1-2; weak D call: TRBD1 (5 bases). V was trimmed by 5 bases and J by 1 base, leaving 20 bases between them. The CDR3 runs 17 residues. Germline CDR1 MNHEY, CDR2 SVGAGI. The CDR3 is CASSPSFGHYNNYGYTF. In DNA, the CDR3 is TGTGCCAGCAGTCCATCCTTCGGACACTATAATAACTATGGCTACACCTTC.

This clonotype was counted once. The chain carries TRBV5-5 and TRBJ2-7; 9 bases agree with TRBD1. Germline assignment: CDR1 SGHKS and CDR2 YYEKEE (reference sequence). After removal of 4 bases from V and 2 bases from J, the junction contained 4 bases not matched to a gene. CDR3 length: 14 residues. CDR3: CASSRRDRAYEQYF. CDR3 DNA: TGTGCCAGCAGCCGGCGGGACAGGGCCTACGAGCAGTACTTC. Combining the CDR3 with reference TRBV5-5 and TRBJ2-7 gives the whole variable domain DAGVTQSPTHLIKTRGQQVTLRCSPISGHKSVSWYQQVLGQGPQFIFQYYEKEERGRGNFPDRFSARQFPNYSSELNVNALLLGDSALYLCASSRRDRAYEQYFGPGTRLTVT.

The DNA of the CDR3 is TGCGCCAGCGGATTTGGGCAGGGCTCCTACAATGAGCAGTTCTTC. Its protein is CASGFGQGSYNEQFF. V and J are TRBV5-1 and TRBJ2-1, with D maybe TRBD1 (5 bases). Trimming stripped 7 bases from V and 0 bases from J, with 14 bases between. Germline V lookup: CDR1 SGHRS, CDR2 YFSETQ. The length of the CDR3 is 15 residues.

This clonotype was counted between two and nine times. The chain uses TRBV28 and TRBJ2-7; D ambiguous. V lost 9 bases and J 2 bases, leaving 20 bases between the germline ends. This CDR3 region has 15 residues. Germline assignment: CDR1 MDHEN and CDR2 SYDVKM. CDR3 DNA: TGTGCCAGGATCAATACGGGCGGAGTACCCTACGAGCAGTACTTC. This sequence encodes CARINTGGVPYEQYF.

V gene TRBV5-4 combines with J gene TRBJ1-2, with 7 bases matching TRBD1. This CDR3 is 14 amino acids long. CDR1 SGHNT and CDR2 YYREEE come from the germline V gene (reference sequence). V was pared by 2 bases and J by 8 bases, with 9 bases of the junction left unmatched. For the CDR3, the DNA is TGTGCCAGCAGCTTCGGGACAGACGGGGGCGGCTACACCTTC. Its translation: CASSFGTDGGGYTF.

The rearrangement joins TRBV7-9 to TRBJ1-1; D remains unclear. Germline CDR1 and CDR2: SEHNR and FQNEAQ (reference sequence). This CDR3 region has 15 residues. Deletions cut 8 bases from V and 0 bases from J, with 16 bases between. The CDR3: CASCGVAGMNTEAFF. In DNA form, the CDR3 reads TGTGCCAGCTGCGGCGTTGCGGGTATGAACACTGAAGCTTTCTTT.

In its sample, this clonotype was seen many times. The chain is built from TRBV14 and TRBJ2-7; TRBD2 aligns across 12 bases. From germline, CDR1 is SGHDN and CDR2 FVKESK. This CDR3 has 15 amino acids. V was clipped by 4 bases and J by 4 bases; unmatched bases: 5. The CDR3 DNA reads TGTGCCAGCAGCCCTGGACTAGCGGGGACTTACGAGCAGTACTTC. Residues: CASSPGLAGTYEQYF. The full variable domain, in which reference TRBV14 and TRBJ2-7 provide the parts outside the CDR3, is EAGVTQFPSHSVIEKGQTVTLRCDPISGHDNLYWYRRVMGKEIKFLLHFVKESKQDESGMPNNRFLAERTGGTYSTLKVQPAELEDSGVYFCASSPGLAGTYEQYFGPGTRLTVT.

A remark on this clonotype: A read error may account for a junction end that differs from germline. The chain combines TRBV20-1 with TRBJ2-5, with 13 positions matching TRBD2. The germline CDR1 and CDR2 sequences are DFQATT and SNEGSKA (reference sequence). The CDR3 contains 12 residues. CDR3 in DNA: TGCAGTGCTAGTTCCGGGACTAGCGGGATGGACTTC. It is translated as CSASSGTSGMDF.

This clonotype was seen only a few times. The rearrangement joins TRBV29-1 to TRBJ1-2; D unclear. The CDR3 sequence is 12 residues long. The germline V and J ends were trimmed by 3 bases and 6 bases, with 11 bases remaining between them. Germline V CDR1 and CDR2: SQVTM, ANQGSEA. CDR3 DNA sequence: TGCAGCGTTGATACACCCAGGAATGGCTACACCTTC. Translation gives CSVDTPRNGYTF.

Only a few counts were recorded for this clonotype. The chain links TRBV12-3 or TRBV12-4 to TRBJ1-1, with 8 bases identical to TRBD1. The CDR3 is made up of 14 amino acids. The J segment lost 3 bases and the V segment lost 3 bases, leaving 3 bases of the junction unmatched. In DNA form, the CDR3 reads TGTGCCAGCAGTTTTGGACAGGGTGACACTGAAGCTTTCTTT. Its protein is CASSFGQGDTEAFF.

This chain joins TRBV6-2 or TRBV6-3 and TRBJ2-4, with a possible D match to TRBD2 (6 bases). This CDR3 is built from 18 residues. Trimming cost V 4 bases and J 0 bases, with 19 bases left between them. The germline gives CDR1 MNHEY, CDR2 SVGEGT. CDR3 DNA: TGTGCCAGCAGTTCCCCTTGGGGGGACCTCCTAGCCAAAAACATTCAGTACTTC. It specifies CASSSPWGDLLAKNIQYF.

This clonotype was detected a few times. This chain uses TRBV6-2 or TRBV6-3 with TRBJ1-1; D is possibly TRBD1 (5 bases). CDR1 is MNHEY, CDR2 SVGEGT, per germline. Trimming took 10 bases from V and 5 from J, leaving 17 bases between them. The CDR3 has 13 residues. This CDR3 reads CANARSWGTEAFF. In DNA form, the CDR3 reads TGTGCCAACGCTCGATCCTGGGGGACTGAAGCTTTCTTT.

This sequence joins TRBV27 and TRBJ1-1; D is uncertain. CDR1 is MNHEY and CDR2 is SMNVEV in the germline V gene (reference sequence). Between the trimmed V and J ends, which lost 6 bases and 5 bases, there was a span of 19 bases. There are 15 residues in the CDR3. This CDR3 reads CASRIFATSPTEAFF. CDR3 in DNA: TGTGCCAGCAGAATATTCGCAACTTCTCCAACTGAAGCTTTCTTT.

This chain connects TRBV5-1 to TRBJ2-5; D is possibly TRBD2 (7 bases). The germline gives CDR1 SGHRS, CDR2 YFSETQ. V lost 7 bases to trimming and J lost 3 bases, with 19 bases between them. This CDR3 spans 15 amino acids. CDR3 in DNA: TGCGCCAGCTCACAAGTCCGGGGGGCGGAAGAGACCCAGTACTTC. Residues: CASSQVRGAEETQYF.

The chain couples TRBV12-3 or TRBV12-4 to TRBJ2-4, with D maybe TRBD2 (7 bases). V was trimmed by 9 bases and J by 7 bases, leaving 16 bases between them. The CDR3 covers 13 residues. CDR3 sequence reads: CASYREGSNIQYF. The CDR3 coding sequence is TGTGCCAGTTACAGGGAGGGTAGCAACATTCAGTACTTC.

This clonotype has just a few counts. The CDR3 coding sequence is TGTGCCAGCAGTGCGCAGGGGCCGTCCGAAATCCAGTTCTTC. It specifies CASSAQGPSEIQFF. This chain uses TRBV12-3 or TRBV12-4 with TRBJ2-5, with D possibly matching TRBD1 (6 bases). The J call may be mistaken, given a closer DNA end match to TRBJ2-1. This CDR3 has 14 amino acids.

CDR3 DNA: TGCGCCAGCAGCCAAGACCCGGGACTAGCGGGATTGAAAGGGGAGCTGTTTTTT. Translation gives CASSQDPGLAGLKGELFF. This chain uses TRBV4-1 with TRBJ2-2; TRBD2 aligns across 13 bases. The CDR3 totals 18 residues. V lost 0 bases, J lost 8 bases, and 9 bases stayed unmatched. CDR1 is MGHRA and CDR2 is YSYEKL in the germline V gene.

CDR3 sequence reads: CASSSNRELTDTQYF. In nucleotides, the CDR3 is TGTGCCAGCAGTTCGAACAGAGAACTGACAGATACGCAGTATTTT. V gene TRBV12-3 or TRBV12-4 combines with J gene TRBJ2-3; D gene unclear. V gave up 4 bases and J gave up 3 bases, with 14 bases separating them. The CDR3 consists of 15 residues.

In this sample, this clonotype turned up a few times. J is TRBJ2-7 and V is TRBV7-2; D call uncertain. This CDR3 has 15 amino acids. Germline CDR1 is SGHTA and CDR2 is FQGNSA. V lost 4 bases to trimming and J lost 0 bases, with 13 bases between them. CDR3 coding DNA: TGTGCCAGCAGCTACTTGCCCTTAAGCTCCTACGAGCAGTACTTC. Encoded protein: CASSYLPLSSYEQYF.

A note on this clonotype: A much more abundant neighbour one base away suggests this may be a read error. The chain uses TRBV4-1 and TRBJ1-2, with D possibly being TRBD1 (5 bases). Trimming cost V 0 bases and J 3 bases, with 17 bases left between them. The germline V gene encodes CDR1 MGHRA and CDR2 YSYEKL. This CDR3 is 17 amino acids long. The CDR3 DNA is TGCGCCAGCAGCCAAGATCCGGGGGAGTACCTCTACTATGGCTACACCTTC. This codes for CASSQDPGEYLYYGYTF.

CDR3 residues: CASSVEPSPGEQYF. The CDR3 bases are TGTGCCAGCAGCGTCGAACCCTCCCCTGGCGAGCAGTACTTC. The J gene is TRBJ2-7, the V gene TRBV9, with no clear D. V was clipped by 2 bases and J by 6 bases, with 15 bases between them. Germline values: CDR1 SGDLS, CDR2 YYNGEE. The CDR3 length is 14 residues.